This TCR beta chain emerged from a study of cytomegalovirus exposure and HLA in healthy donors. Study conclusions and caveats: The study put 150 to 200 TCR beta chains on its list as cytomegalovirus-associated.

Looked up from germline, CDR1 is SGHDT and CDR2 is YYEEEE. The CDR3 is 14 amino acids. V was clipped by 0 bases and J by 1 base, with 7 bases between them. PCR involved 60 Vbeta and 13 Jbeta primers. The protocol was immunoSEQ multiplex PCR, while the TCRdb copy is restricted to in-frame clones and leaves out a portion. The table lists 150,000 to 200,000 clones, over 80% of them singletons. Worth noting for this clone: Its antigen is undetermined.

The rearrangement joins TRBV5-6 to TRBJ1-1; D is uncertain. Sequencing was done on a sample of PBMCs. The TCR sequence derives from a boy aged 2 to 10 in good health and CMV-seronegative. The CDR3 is CASSLVISNTEAFF. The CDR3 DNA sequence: TGTGCCAGCAGCTTGGTTATCTCGAACACTGAAGCTTTCTTT.